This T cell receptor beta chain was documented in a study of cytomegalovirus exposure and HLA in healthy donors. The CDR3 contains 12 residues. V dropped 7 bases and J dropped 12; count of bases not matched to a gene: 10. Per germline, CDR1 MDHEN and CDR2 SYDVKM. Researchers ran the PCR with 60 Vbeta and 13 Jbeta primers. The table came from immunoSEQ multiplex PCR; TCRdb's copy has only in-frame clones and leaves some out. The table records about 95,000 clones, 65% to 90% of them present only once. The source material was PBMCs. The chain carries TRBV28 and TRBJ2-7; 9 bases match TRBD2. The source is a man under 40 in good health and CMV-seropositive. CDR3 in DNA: TGTGCCAGCATCTCTAGCGGGAAGAATCTGTACTTC. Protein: CASISSGKNLYF.